This TCR beta chain was sequenced for a study of CD8+ T cells in alopecia areata. About the study: Among treated patients, oral tofacitinib was administered at 5 to 10 mg twice daily.

RNA extraction and reverse transcription yielded cDNA as sequencing template. Some clones are missing from TCRdb's copy, which holds only in-frame ones; the method was immunoSEQ multiplex PCR. The sample lists 150,000 to 200,000 clones; approximately 61% were seen once. CDR1 is GTSNPN and CDR2 is SVGIG in the germline V gene (reference sequence). V was trimmed by 2 bases and J by 5 bases, leaving 7 bases between them. The CDR3 covers 11 residues. Treatment defined: oral pan-JAK inhibitor, 5-10 mg twice daily. Sorting from PBMCs produced CD4+ and CD8+ T cells. V usage is TRBV30 and J usage is TRBJ2-7; no clear D. This receptor was obtained from a human donor with alopecia areata. The input for sequencing was CD4+ T cells sorted from blood, taken at week 24, from a patient treated with tofacitinib. The CDR3 is CAWSTMDEQYF. CDR3 DNA sequence: TGTGCCTGGAGTACAATGGACGAGCAGTACTTC.